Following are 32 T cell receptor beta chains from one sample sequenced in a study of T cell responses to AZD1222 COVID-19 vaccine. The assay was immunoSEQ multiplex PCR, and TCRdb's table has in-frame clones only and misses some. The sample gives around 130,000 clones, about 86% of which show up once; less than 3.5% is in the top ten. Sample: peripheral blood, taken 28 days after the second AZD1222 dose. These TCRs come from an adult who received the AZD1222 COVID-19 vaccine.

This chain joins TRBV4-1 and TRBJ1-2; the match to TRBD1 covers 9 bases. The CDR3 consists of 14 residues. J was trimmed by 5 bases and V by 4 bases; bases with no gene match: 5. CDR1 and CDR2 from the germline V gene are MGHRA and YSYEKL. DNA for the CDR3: TGCGCCAGCAGCCCCGGGACAGGGAGGTATGGCTACACCTTC. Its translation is CASSPGTGRYGYTF.

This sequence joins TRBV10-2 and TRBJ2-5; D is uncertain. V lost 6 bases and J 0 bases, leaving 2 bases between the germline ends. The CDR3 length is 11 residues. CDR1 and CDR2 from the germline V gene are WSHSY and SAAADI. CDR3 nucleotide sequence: TGCGCCAGCAGCGACCAAGAGACCCAGTACTTC. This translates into CASSDQETQYF.

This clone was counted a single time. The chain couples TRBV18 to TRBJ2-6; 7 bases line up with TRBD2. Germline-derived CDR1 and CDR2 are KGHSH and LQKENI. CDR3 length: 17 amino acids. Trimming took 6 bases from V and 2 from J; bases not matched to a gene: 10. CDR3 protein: CASSEGGGRPGANVLTF. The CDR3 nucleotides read TGTGCCAGCTCCGAAGGCGGGGGAAGACCTGGGGCCAACGTCCTGACTTTC.

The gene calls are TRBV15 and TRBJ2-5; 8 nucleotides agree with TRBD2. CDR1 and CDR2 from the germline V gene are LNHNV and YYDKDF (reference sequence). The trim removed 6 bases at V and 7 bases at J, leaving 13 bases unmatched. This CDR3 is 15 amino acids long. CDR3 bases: TGTGCCACCAGACGGAGCGGGGGCAGTTCCGGGACCCAGTACTTC. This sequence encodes CATRRSGGSSGTQYF.

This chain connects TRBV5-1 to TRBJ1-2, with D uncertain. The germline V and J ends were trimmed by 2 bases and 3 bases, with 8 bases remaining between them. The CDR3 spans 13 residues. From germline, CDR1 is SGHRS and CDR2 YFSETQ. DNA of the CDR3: TGCGCCAGCAGCTTCGAACGTGACTATGGCTACACCTTC. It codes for CASSFERDYGYTF.

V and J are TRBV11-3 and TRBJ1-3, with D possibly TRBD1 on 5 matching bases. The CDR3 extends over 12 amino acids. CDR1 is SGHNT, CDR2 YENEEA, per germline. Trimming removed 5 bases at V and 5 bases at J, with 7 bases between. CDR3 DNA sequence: TGTGCCAGCAGCCCAGGGAGAAACACCATATATTTT. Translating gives CASSPGRNTIYF. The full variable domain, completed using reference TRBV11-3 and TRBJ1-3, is EAGVVQSPRYKIIEKKQPVAFWCNPISGHNTLYWYLQNLGQGPELLIRYENEEAVDDSQLPKDRFSAERLKGVDSTLKIQPAELGDSAVYLCASSPGRNTIYFGEGSWLTVV.

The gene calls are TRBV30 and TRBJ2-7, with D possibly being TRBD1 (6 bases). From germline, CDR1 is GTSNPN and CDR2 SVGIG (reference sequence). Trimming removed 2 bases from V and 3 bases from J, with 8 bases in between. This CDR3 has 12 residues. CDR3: CAWSRDNYEQYF. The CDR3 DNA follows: TGTGCCTGGAGTAGGGACAACTACGAGCAGTACTTC.

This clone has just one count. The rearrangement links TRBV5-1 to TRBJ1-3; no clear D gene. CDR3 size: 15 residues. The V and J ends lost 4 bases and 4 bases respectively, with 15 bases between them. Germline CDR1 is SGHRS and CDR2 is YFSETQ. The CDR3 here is CASSPMGRQGNTIYF. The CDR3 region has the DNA TGCGCCAGCAGCCCAATGGGGAGACAAGGAAACACCATATATTTT.

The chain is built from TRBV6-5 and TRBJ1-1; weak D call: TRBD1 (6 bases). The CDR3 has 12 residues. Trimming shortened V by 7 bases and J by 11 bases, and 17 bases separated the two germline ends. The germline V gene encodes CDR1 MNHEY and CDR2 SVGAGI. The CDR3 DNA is TGTGCCAGCACCAGGGGCGAGGGACGGGCTTTCTTT. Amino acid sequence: CASTRGEGRAFF.

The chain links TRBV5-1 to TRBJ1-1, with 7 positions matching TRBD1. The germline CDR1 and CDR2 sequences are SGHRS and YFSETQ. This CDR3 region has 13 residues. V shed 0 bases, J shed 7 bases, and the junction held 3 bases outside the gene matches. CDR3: CASSLDGTVEAFF. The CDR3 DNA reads TGCGCCAGCAGCTTGGACGGGACAGTTGAAGCTTTCTTT.

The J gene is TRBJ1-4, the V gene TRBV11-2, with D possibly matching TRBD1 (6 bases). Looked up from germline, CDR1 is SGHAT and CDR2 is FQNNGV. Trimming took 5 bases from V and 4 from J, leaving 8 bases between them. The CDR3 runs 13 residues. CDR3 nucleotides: TGTGCCAGCAGCAGGGGGGGTAATGAAAAACTGTTTTTT. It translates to CASSRGGNEKLFF. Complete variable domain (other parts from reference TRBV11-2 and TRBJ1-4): EAGVAQSPRYKIIEKRQSVAFWCNPISGHATLYWYQQILGQGPKLLIQFQNNGVVDDSQLPKDRFSAERLKGVDSTLKIQPAKLEDSAVYLCASSRGGNEKLFFGSGTQLSVL.

The CDR3 sequence: CASSLPPGTDSYNSPLHF. CDR3 bases: TGCGCCAGCAGCCTCCCACCCGGGACAGATTCCTATAATTCACCCCTCCACTTT. The V gene is TRBV5-1, the J gene TRBJ1-6; TRBD1 matches 7 bases. Germline V CDR1 and CDR2: SGHRS, YFSETQ. Trimming at V came to 4 bases and at J to 1 base, leaving 11 bases not matched to a gene. The CDR3 runs to 18 residues.

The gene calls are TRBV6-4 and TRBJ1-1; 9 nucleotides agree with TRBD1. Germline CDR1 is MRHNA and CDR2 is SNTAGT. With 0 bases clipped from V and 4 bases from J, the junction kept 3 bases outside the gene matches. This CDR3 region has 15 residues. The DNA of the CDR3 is TGTGCCAGCAGTGACTCGGAGGACAGGGGCACTGAAGCTTTCTTT. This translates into CASSDSEDRGTEAFF.

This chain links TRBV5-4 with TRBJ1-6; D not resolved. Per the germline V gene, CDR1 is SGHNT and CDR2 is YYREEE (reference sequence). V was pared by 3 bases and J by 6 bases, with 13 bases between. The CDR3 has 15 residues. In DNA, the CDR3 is TGTGCCAGCAGCTCCAAACCGACGGGTAATTCACCCCTCCACTTT. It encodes CASSSKPTGNSPLHF.

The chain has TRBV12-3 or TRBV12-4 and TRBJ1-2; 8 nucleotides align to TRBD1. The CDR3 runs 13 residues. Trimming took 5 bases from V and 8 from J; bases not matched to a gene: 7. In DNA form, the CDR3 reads TGTGCCAGCAGTCCAAGGACAGGGATCGGCTACACCTTC. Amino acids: CASSPRTGIGYTF.

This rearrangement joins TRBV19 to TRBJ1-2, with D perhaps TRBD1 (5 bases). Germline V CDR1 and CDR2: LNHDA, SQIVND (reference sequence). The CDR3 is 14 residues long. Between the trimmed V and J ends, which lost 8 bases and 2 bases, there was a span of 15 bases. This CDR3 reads CASVETGLNYGYTF. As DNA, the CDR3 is TGTGCCAGTGTAGAAACAGGCCTGAACTATGGCTACACCTTC.

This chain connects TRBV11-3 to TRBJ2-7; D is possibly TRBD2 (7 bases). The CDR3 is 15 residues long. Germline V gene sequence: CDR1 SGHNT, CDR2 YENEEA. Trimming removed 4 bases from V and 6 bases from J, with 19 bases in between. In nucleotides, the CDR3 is TGTGCCAGCAGCTCGGATGGGGGGGCAGTAGGCGAGCAGTACTTC. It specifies CASSSDGGAVGEQYF.

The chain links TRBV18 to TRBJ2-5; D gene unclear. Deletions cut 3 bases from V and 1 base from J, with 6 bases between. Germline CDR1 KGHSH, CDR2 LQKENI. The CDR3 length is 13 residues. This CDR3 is CASSPSPQETQYF. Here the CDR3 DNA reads TGTGCCAGCTCACCGTCGCCCCAAGAGACCCAGTACTTC.

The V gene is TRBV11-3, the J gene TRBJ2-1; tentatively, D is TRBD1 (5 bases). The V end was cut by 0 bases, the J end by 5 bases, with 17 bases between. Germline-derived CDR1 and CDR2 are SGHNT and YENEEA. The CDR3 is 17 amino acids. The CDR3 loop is CASSLDRKGRKNNEQFF. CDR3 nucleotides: TGTGCCAGCAGCTTAGATCGGAAGGGGCGCAAGAACAATGAGCAGTTCTTC.

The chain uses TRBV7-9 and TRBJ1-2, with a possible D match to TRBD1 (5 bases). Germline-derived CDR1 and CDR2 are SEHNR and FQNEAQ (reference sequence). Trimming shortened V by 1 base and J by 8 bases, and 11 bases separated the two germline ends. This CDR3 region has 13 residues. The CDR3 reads CASSLGGRDGYTF. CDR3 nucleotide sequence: TGTGCCAGCAGCTTAGGGGGAAGGGACGGCTACACCTTC.

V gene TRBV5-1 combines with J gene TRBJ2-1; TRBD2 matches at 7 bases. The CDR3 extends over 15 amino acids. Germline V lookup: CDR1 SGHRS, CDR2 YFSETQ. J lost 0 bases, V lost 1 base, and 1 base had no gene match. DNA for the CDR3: TGCGCCAGCAGCTTGACGGGGGGCTCCTACAATGAGCAGTTCTTC. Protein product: CASSLTGGSYNEQFF.

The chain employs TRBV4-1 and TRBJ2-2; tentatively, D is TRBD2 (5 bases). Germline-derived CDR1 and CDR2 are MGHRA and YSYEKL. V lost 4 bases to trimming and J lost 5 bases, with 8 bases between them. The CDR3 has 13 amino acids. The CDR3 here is CASSLERTGELFF. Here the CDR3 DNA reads TGCGCCAGCAGCCTTGAGCGGACCGGGGAGCTGTTTTTT.

CDR3: CSGGTYEQYF. The CDR3 DNA reads as TGCAGCGGGGGCACCTACGAGCAGTACTTC. The chain joins TRBV29-1 to TRBJ2-7, with a tentative D call TRBD1 (5 bases). The CDR3 is 10 amino acids. The ends were cut back, 7 bases at V and 2 bases at J, with 6 bases in the middle. Germline CDR1 SQVTM, CDR2 ANQGSEA.

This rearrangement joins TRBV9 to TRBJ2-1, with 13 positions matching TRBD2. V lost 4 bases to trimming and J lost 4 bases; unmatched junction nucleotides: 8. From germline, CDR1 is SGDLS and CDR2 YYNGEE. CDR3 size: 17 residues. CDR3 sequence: CASSPWTSGGPYNEQFF. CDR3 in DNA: TGTGCCAGCAGCCCTTGGACTAGCGGGGGACCTTACAATGAGCAGTTCTTC.

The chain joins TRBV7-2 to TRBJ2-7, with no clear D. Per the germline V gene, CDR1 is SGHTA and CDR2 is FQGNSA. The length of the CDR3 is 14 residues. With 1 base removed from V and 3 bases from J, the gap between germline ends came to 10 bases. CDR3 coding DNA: TGTGCCAGCAGCTTAGAGATGGGCTACTACGAGCAGTACTTC. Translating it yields CASSLEMGYYEQYF.

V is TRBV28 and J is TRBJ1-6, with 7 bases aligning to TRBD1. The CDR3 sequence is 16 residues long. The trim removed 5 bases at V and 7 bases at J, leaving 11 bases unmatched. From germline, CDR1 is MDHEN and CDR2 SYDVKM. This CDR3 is CASSADRVERNSPLHF. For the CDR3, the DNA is TGTGCCAGCAGTGCCGACAGGGTCGAGAGGAATTCACCCCTCCACTTT.

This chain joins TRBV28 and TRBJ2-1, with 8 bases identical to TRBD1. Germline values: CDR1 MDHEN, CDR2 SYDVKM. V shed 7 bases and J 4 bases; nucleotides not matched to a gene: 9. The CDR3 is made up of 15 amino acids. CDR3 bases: TGTGCCAGCATTGGGACAGGAATAGGTTACAATGAGCAGTTCTTC. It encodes CASIGTGIGYNEQFF.

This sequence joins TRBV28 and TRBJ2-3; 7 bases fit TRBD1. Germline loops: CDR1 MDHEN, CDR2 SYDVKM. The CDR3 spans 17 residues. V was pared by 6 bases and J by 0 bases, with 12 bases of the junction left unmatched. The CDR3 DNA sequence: TGTGCCAGCAGGTATAAGTGGGGACAGTCTAGCACAGATACGCAGTATTTT. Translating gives CASRYKWGQSSTDTQYF.

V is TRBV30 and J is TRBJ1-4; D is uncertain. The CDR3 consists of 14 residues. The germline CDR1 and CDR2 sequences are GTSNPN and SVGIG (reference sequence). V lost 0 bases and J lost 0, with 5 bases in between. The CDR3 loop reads CAWSVLATNEKLFF. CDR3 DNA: TGTGCCTGGAGTGTACTGGCAACTAATGAAAAACTGTTTTTT.

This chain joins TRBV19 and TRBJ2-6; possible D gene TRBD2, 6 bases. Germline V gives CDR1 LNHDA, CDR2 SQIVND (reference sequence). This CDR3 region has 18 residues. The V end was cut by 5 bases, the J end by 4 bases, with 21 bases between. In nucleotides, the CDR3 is TGTGCCAGTAGTCCGCGCCCCGGACTATCCGACGGGGCCAACGTCCTGACTTTC. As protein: CASSPRPGLSDGANVLTF.

This chain's CDR3 is CASSPTGVRDQPQHF. The CDR3 DNA reads TGTGCCAGCAGCCCTACAGGAGTTAGGGATCAGCCCCAGCATTTT. J is TRBJ1-5 and V is TRBV7-2, with D perhaps matching TRBD1 (5 bases). The CDR3 is 15 residues long. Per the germline V gene, CDR1 is SGHTA and CDR2 is FQGNSA. V gave up 5 bases and J gave up 5 bases, with 16 bases separating them.

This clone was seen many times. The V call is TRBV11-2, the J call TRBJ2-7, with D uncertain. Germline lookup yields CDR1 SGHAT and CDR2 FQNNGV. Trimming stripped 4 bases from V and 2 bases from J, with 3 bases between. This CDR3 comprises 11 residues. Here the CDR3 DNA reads TGTGCCAGCAGCTCGACCTACGAGCAGTACTTC. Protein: CASSSTYEQYF. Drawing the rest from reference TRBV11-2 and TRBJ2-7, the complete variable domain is EAGVAQSPRYKIIEKRQSVAFWCNPISGHATLYWYQQILGQGPKLLIQFQNNGVVDDSQLPKDRFSAERLKGVDSTLKIQPAKLEDSAVYLCASSSTYEQYFGPGTRLTVT.